This TCR beta chain was identified during a study of blood T cell repertoires in COVID-19. Overall study context: COVID-19 samples collected from the United States, Italy and Spain covered acute and convalescent phases. PBMCs, B-cell-depleted T cells, or T cells were the source of the cDNA or gDNA that made up the material.

Germline V gives CDR1 PRHDT, CDR2 FYEKMQ (reference sequence). This CDR3 is 14 amino acids long. This clone has only a few counts. At one end, the junction sequence differs from germline, possibly due to a read error. Donors of Cohort 3 who recovered were those that had two negative PCRs, clearance, or symptom resolution. Authors' methods: Estimation of nucleated cell counts was performed using reference gene primer amplification. Generated by immunoSEQ multiplex PCR, the TCRdb table keeps only in-frame clones and is missing some. Clonal size and the V and J genes are those of that table, whereas D and trimming came from the DNA. The table includes a few hundred thousand clones, roughly 90% detected once.

This TCR was recovered from a woman younger than 35 who had recovered from COVID-19. Sequencing was performed on PBMCs or T cells enriched from blood (not recorded which). The chain is built from TRBV13 and TRBJ2-4; 7 positions agree with TRBD1. CDR3 sequence reads: CASRRGSRQGGLNF. The CDR3 DNA follows: TGTGCCAGCAGGCGTGGGAGTCGACAGGGCGGGTTGAACTTC.